The rows below give T cell receptor beta chains drawn from one sample of a study of T-cell memory formation after mild COVID-19. In TCRdb, the 5' RACE reads were re-called with MiXCR into one record per CDR3 protein. The sample shows some 50,000 distinct CDR3 sequences, less than 35% of them seen only once. Material for sequencing was PBMCs or a T cell subset sorted from them (not recorded which). The receptors here all came from a man between 18 and 35 years old who had mild COVID-19 (a few samples of this study predate the infection). Cell type and time point are not known. Each CDR3 is given with its conserved first and last residue. The D gene is left open where the match is weak. Only some rows state a clone size, as once, few, many or a class for expanded clones.

j_gene: TRBJ2-1
d_gene: TRBD2
abundance: .
v_gene: TRBV28
CDR3aa: CASSFLELAGGTSYNEQFF
CDR3nt: TGTGCCAGCAGTTTTTTGGAACTAGCGGGGGGAACGTCCTACAATGAGCAGTTCTTC

j_gene: TRBJ1-1
d_gene: .
abundance: few
v_gene: TRBV6-2/TRBV6-3
CDR3aa: CASWDTDGTEAFF
CDR3nt: TGTGCCAGTTGGGACACAGACGGGACTGAAGCTTTCTTT

j_gene: TRBJ2-5
d_gene: .
abundance: many
v_gene: TRBV5-4
CDR3aa: CASSLVEQETQYF
CDR3nt: TGTGCCAGCAGCTTGGTGGAACAAGAGACCCAGTACTTC

j_gene: TRBJ2-5
d_gene: .
abundance: .
v_gene: TRBV6-2/TRBV6-3
CDR3aa: CASSYESGRRYQETQYF
CDR3nt: TGTGCCAGCAGTTACGAGTCTGGGCGACGGTACCAAGAGACCCAGTACTTC

j_gene: TRBJ2-3
d_gene: .
abundance: few
v_gene: TRBV28
CDR3aa: CASSLGATFTDTQYF
CDR3nt: TGTGCCAGCAGTTTAGGGGCAACCTTCACAGATACGCAGTATTTT

j_gene: TRBJ2-1
d_gene: .
abundance: few
v_gene: TRBV9
CDR3aa: CASSVEDSYNEQFF
CDR3nt: TGTGCCAGCAGCGTAGAGGACTCCTACAATGAGCAGTTCTTC

j_gene: TRBJ1-5
d_gene: .
abundance: .
v_gene: TRBV6-5
CDR3aa: CASSYYPGNNQPQHF
CDR3nt: TGTGCCAGCAGTTACTACCCGGGGAACAATCAGCCCCAGCATTTT

j_gene: TRBJ1-5
d_gene: .
abundance: .
v_gene: TRBV15
CDR3aa: CATSRAGNQPQHF
CDR3nt: TGTGCCACCAGCAGGGCAGGGAATCAGCCCCAGCATTTT

j_gene: TRBJ1-1
d_gene: .
abundance: many
v_gene: TRBV6-2/TRBV6-3
CDR3aa: CASSYGLSSEAFF
CDR3nt: TGTGCCAGCAGTTACGGTCTAAGCAGTGAAGCTTTCTTT

j_gene: TRBJ2-2
d_gene: .
abundance: .
v_gene: TRBV5-6
CDR3aa: CASSPGNGLCPGELFF
CDR3nt: TGTGCCAGCAGCCCGGGCAACGGCCTGTGTCCCGGGGAGCTGTTTTTT

j_gene: TRBJ2-3
d_gene: .
abundance: once
v_gene: TRBV12-3/TRBV12-4
CDR3aa: CASTEGAGGLTDTQYF
CDR3nt: TGTGCCAGCACCGAGGGGGCAGGGGGACTCACAGATACGCAGTATTTT

j_gene: TRBJ2-4
d_gene: .
abundance: few
v_gene: TRBV7-2
CDR3aa: CASSFGKNIQYF
CDR3nt: TGTGCCAGCAGCTTTGGGAAAAACATTCAGTACTTC

j_gene: TRBJ1-1
d_gene: .
abundance: .
v_gene: TRBV7-8
CDR3aa: CASSPTGTERGAFF
CDR3nt: TGTGCCAGCAGCCCAACCGGGACCGAGCGTGGGGCTTTCTTT

j_gene: TRBJ2-6
d_gene: TRBD1
abundance: .
v_gene: TRBV7-6
CDR3aa: CASSFNRGPGANVLTF
CDR3nt: TGTGCCAGCAGCTTCAACAGGGGGCCTGGGGCCAACGTCCTGACTTTC

j_gene: TRBJ1-2
d_gene: TRBD1
abundance: few
v_gene: TRBV25-1
CDR3aa: CASSDPGTGNYGYTF
CDR3nt: TGTGCCAGCAGTGATCCCGGGACAGGGAACTATGGCTACACCTTC

j_gene: TRBJ2-5
d_gene: .
abundance: .
v_gene: TRBV7-2
CDR3aa: CASSPEGAGETQYF
CDR3nt: TGTGCCAGCAGCCCGGAGGGGGCCGGAGAGACCCAGTACTTC

j_gene: TRBJ2-3
d_gene: TRBD2
abundance: .
v_gene: TRBV5-1
CDR3aa: CASSLGQRGVTDTQYF
CDR3nt: TGCGCCAGCAGCTTGGGCCAGCGGGGGGTCACAGATACGCAGTATTTT

j_gene: TRBJ1-6
d_gene: .
abundance: .
v_gene: TRBV7-8
CDR3aa: CASSLPGVGSPLHF
CDR3nt: TGTGCCAGCAGCTTACCCGGGGTAGGATCACCCCTCCACTTT

j_gene: TRBJ2-1
d_gene: TRBD1
abundance: few
v_gene: TRBV4-1
CDR3aa: CASSQTTGDTWNEQFF
CDR3nt: TGCGCCAGCAGCCAGACTACAGGGGATACTTGGAATGAGCAGTTCTTC

j_gene: TRBJ2-5
d_gene: .
abundance: .
v_gene: TRBV24-1
CDR3aa: CATSDHQGGAEKETQYF
CDR3nt: TGTGCCACCAGTGATCACCAGGGCGGGGCCGAGAAAGAGACCCAGTACTTC

j_gene: TRBJ2-1
d_gene: .
abundance: .
v_gene: TRBV29-1
CDR3aa: CSVEENNEQFF
CDR3nt: TGCAGCGTTGAGGAAAACAATGAGCAGTTCTTC

j_gene: TRBJ1-5
d_gene: .
abundance: few
v_gene: TRBV6-6
CDR3aa: CASSPFSLMANSNQPQHF
CDR3nt: TGTGCCAGCAGCCCCTTTTCGTTGATGGCAAACAGCAATCAGCCCCAGCATTTT

j_gene: TRBJ2-2
d_gene: TRBD1
abundance: few
v_gene: TRBV5-1
CDR3aa: CASSLFGQGSTGELFF
CDR3nt: TGCGCCAGCAGCCTTTTTGGACAGGGTTCCACCGGGGAGCTGTTTTTT

j_gene: TRBJ1-5
d_gene: TRBD1
abundance: .
v_gene: TRBV5-8
CDR3aa: CASSLGQGLQPQHF
CDR3nt: TGTGCCAGCAGCCTAGGACAGGGATTACAGCCCCAGCATTTT

j_gene: TRBJ2-1
d_gene: TRBD1
abundance: .
v_gene: TRBV7-6
CDR3aa: CASSFSSWTGASYNEQFF
CDR3nt: TGTGCCAGCAGCTTCTCTTCCTGGACAGGGGCGTCCTACAATGAGCAGTTCTTC

j_gene: TRBJ1-6
d_gene: TRBD1
abundance: .
v_gene: TRBV12-3/TRBV12-4
CDR3aa: CASSHDRAPSPLHF
CDR3nt: TGTGCCAGCAGTCACGACAGGGCCCCTTCACCCCTCCACTTT

j_gene: TRBJ2-1
d_gene: .
abundance: .
v_gene: TRBV6-2/TRBV6-3
CDR3aa: CASSPDTAYNEQFF
CDR3nt: TGTGCCAGCAGCCCGGACACCGCCTACAATGAGCAGTTCTTC

j_gene: TRBJ2-2
d_gene: .
abundance: .
v_gene: TRBV7-8
CDR3aa: CASSSRASNTGELFF
CDR3nt: TGTGCCAGCAGCTCCAGGGCGTCGAACACCGGGGAGCTGTTTTTT

j_gene: TRBJ2-3
d_gene: .
abundance: many
v_gene: TRBV6-5
CDR3aa: CASTYDSDTDTQYF
CDR3nt: TGTGCCAGCACCTACGACAGCGACACAGATACGCAGTATTTT

j_gene: TRBJ2-3
d_gene: TRBD1
abundance: .
v_gene: TRBV27
CDR3aa: CASSPMGQGAKDTQYF
CDR3nt: TGTGCCAGCAGTCCTATGGGACAGGGGGCCAAAGATACGCAGTATTTT

j_gene: TRBJ1-2
d_gene: .
abundance: .
v_gene: TRBV29-1
CDR3aa: CSVELGPGGF
CDR3nt: TGCAGCGTTGAGCTCGGGCCCGGCGGCTTC

j_gene: TRBJ2-7
d_gene: .
abundance: .
v_gene: TRBV27
CDR3aa: CASSIGTSSYEQYF
CDR3nt: TGTGCCAGCAGTATTGGAACGAGCTCCTACGAGCAGTACTTC

j_gene: TRBJ1-1
d_gene: .
abundance: .
v_gene: TRBV6-5
CDR3aa: CASSYDGTHTEAFF
CDR3nt: TGTGCCAGCAGTTACGATGGGACTCACACTGAAGCTTTCTTT